This T cell receptor (beta chain) is drawn from a study of glioma-infiltrating T cells. The table lists this clonotype with a few counts. Germline values: CDR1 SGHRS, CDR2 YFSETQ. The CDR3 totals 14 residues. V was clipped by 0 bases and J by 10 bases, with 16 bases between them. TCR alpha and beta CDR3 regions were amplified from RNA using iRepertoire nested multiplex PCR. TCRdb reprocessed the multiplex PCR reads via MiXCR and lists one record per CDR3 protein. The sample includes some 100,000 distinct CDR3 sequences, under 30% of them seen just once. The chain is built from TRBV5-1 and TRBJ1-1; weak D call: TRBD1 (5 bases). Input material: glioma tissue, nonneoplastic brain tissue, or PBMCs (not recorded which). The receptor's source is a human donor with low-grade glioma or glioblastoma, undergoing nonglioma brain surgery, or in good health (not recorded which). The CDR3 here is CASSLGTHGGVAFF. DNA of the CDR3: TGCGCCAGCAGCTTGGGGACCCATGGAGGGGTAGCTTTCTTT.